This T cell receptor beta chain was identified during a study of blood T cells in healthy people across ages. Whole-study findings and limits: With donor CMV status unknown, expanded clonotype changes were possibly confounded. Naive and antigen-experienced cells were not separated, limiting conclusive comparison.

Using a J-beta primer mix together with a sample-barcoded 5' primer, a second PCR was run for roughly 7 to 12 cycles. Using its own MiXCR run on the 5' RACE reads, TCRdb lists one record per CDR3 protein. The table includes under 1,100,000 distinct CDR3 sequences, around 27% detected once. Notes on this clonotype: The antigen remains undetermined.

This CDR3 has 14 residues. Trimming left V 6 bases short and J 7 bases short, with 18 bases between. These records were also assigned to another study, of T cells of mothers and their children.

The chain has TRBV12-3 or TRBV12-4 and TRBJ1-2, with TRBD1 as a possible D gene (5 bases). This TCR derives from a girl under 10 years old in good health. The sample consisted of blood. This CDR3 is CASSPKTGLGGYTF. CDR3 in DNA: TGTGCCAGCAGCCCGAAAACAGGCCTGGGTGGCTACACCTTC.